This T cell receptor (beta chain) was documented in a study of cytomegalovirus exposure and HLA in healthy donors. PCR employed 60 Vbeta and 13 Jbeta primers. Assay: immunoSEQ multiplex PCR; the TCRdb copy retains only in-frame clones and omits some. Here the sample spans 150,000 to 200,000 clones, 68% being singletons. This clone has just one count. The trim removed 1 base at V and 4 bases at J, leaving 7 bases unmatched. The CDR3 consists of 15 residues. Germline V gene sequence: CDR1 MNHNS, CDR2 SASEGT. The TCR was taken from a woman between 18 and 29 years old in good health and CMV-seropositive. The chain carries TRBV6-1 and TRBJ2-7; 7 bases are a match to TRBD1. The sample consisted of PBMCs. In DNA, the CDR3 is TGTGCCAGCAGTGAAGACCCGGGACAGCAGTACGAGCAGTACTTC. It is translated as CASSEDPGQQYEQYF.